This T cell receptor (beta chain) was documented in a study of blood T cell repertoires in COVID-19. Method: immunoSEQ multiplex PCR; TCRdb's copy keeps in-frame clones and lacks some. The data contain roughly 200,000 clones, approximately 84% of them singletons. Trimming removed 4 bases from V and 1 base from J; junction bases left unmatched: 9. Germline V CDR1 and CDR2: SGHRS, YFSETQ. The CDR3 is 17 amino acids. Sequenced sample: peripheral blood. The chain couples TRBV5-1 to TRBJ2-2; 8 bases line up with TRBD1. The receptor's source is a woman between 65 and 79 years old with active or convalescent COVID-19. The DNA of the CDR3 is TGCGCCAGCAGCGTGGCCCCCGGGACAGGGAACACCGGGGAGCTGTTTTTT. Its protein is CASSVAPGTGNTGELFF.